These T cell receptor beta chains were read from a single sample in a study of T-cell memory formation after mild COVID-19. TCRdb called the 5' RACE reads again in MiXCR, with one record for every CDR3 protein. Here the sample spans roughly 130,000 distinct CDR3 sequences, over 15% being singletons. Sequencing input: PBMCs or a T cell subset sorted from them (not recorded which). Receptors were obtained from a man aged 18-30 years who had mild COVID-19 (a few samples of this study predate the infection). Cell type and time point are not known. Both conserved end residues are trimmed from each CDR3. A D gene is named only where the DNA matches it firmly.

v_call d_call cdr3_aa
TRBV5-1 - ASSIQGPRGDEQF
TRBV5-1 TRBD2 ASSTGRLAGGVNEQF
TRBV5-1 TRBD1 ASSLPTGGNQETQY
TRBV19 - ASSAPGGVNTEAF
TRBV7-9 - ASSFQGPGELF
TRBV11-1 - ASSPWTTSTDTQY
TRBV20-1 - SARGVGGSTEAF
TRBV20-1 TRBD1 SARIPGQESTGELF
TRBV3-1 TRBD2 ASSRSSGGRTDTQY
TRBV12-3/TRBV12-4 - ASSDNNEKLF
TRBV4-1 TRBD2 ASSQDRWASGDNEQF
TRBV6-5 - ASSYSKGSFGYT
TRBV12-3/TRBV12-4 - ASSREYTGELF
TRBV11-3 - ASSQGRGFADTQY
TRBV7-2 TRBD2 ASSLSVLAGGRDEQF
TRBV20-1 - SARDTRDNTEAF
TRBV20-1 TRBD2 SAREAQRGSDTQY
TRBV29-1 TRBD1 SVSKDRANYGYT
TRBV12-3/TRBV12-4 - ASSLARRDEQY
TRBV24-1 - ATSRGIGTDTQY
TRBV4-2 - ASSPEGTQVAQY
TRBV11-3 TRBD2 ASSVGGTDTQY
TRBV6-2/TRBV6-3 TRBD2 ASTVTSSTDTQY
TRBV20-1 TRBD1 SARGQTYQETQY
TRBV7-3 - ASSFGQHTDTQY
TRBV2 - ASSGADSGANVLT
TRBV5-5 TRBD1 ASSRDRVHNEQF
TRBV2 - ASSEFGRDNQPQH
TRBV20-1 TRBD2 SARAASGDQETQY
TRBV5-1 - ASSLGRAAGELF
TRBV7-3 - ASSLGPGDTIY